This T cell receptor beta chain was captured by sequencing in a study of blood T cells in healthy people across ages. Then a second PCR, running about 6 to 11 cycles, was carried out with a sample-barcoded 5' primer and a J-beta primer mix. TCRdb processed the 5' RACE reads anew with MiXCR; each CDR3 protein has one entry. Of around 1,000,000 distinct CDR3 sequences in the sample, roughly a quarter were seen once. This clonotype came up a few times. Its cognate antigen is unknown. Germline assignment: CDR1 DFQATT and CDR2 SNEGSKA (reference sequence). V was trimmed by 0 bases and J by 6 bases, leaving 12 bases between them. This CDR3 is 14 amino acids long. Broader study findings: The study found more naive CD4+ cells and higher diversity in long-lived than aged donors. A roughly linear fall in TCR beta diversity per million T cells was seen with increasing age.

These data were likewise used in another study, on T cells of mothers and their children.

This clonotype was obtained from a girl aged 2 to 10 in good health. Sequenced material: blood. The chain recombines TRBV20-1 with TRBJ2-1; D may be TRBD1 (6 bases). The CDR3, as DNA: TGCAGTGCTAGAGATCCGGACAGCTTCAATGAGCAGTTCTTC. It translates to CSARDPDSFNEQFF.